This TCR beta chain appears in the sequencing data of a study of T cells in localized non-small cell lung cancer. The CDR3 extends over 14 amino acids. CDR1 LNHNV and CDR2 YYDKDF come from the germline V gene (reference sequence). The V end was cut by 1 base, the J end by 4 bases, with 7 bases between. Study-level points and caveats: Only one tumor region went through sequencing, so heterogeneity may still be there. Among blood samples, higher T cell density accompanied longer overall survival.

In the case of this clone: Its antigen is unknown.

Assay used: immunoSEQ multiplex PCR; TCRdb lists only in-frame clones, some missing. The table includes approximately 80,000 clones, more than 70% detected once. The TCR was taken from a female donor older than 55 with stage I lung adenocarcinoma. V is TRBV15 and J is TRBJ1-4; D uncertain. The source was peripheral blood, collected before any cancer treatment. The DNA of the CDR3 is TGTGCCACCAGCAGAGTCGGAAGTAATGAAAAACTGTTTTTT. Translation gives CATSRVGSNEKLFF.